What follows describes a single T cell receptor (beta chain). The antigen is unknown. The source of the sample is a study of CD8 T cells in Susac syndrome. Study-level background: Blood was drawn from patients with Susac syndrome. At that point, they were therapy-naive, on corticosteroids, or on intravenous immunoglobulin alone.

Study-wide points: Among active patients and in TEMRA cells, CD8+ clonal expansion in Susac reached its peak.

Sequencing of TCR beta was carried out in blood CD8+ and CD4+ T cells. Germline V gene sequence: CDR1 LGHNA, CDR2 YNFKEQ. There are 17 residues in the CDR3. Trimming cost V 3 bases and J 3 bases; bases outside gene matches: 10. With random hexamers, roughly 0.45 to 1 ug RNA was reverse transcribed. A multiplex approach, immunoSEQ multiplex PCR, amplified TCR beta CDR3 across 54 Vbeta and 13 Jbeta. TCRdb reprocessed the immunoSEQ multiplex PCR reads with MiXCR, giving one entry per CDR3 protein. The profile shows some 130,000 distinct CDR3 sequences, just under 95% of them singletons. The rearrangement joins TRBV4-2 to TRBJ2-1; TRBD1 matches 8 bases. Sequencing input: CD8+ T cells from PBMCs. This clonotype was obtained from a human donor with Susac syndrome. The CDR3 DNA is TGTGCCAGCAGCCAGGAAGGACAGGGACATGACTACAATGAGCAGTTCTTC. It is translated as CASSQEGQGHDYNEQFF.